A single sample gave rise to the 5 T cell receptor delta chains below, sequenced in a study of gamma-delta chains in newborns, infants, children. With CATT, TCRdb re-called clones from the reads. The sample has a few thousand delta-chain clones; 5.2% are singletons. The source material was blood. The origin of the receptors is a child who was a newborn, infant or young child, either healthy, febrile or measles-vaccinated (not recorded which).

The chain couples TRDV2 to TRDJ1; 9 nucleotides agree with TRDD3. The germline CDR1 and CDR2 sequences are GEAIGNYY and EKD. The trim removed 2 bases at V and 1 base at J, leaving 10 bases unmatched. This CDR3 is built from 17 residues. CDR3 in DNA: TGTGCCTGTGACATGCTGGGGGATTCTCAAGGCACCGATAAACTCATCTTT. This sequence encodes CACDMLGDSQGTDKLIF.

To note about this clone: A far larger clone is off by one base, so a read error is likely. The chain employs TRDV2 and TRDJ1; 9 nucleotides match TRDD3. Assignment of the J gene here rests on matching the DNA to germline, because TCRdb gives none. Looked up from germline, CDR1 is GEAIGNYY and CDR2 is EKD. V was pared by 1 base and J by 0 bases, with 14 bases of the junction left unmatched. This CDR3 is 19 amino acids long. DNA of the CDR3: TGTGCCTGTGACACTATTGGACCCTACTGGGGGACTTACACCGATAAACTCATCTTT. Protein: CACDTIGPYWGTYTDKLIF.

By proportion, this clone is medium-sized (0.01 to 0.1%). This sample includes further DNA sequences coding for the same CDR3. The chain couples TRDV2 to TRDJ1; 13 bases agree with TRDD3. Germline CDR1 and CDR2: GEAIGNYY and EKD. CDR3 length equals 18 residues. V dropped 1 base and J dropped 0; count of bases not matched to a gene: 7. The CDR3 DNA reads as TGTGCCTGTGACACGTTACTGGGGGATACGCGTTACACCGATAAACTCATCTTT. Translation gives CACDTLLGDTRYTDKLIF.

On this clone: The TCRdb protein, from a much larger clone, departs from this DNA's translation at residue 16, likely by read error; the protein shown derives from the DNA. The chain employs TRDV2 and TRDJ1; 8 bases match TRDD3. The germline V gene encodes CDR1 GEAIGNYY and CDR2 EKD. This CDR3 region has 18 residues. The CDR3: CACDTSPVLGGYTDKPIF. In nucleotides, the CDR3 is TGTGCCTGTGACACAAGTCCCGTACTGGGGGGCTACACCGATAAACCCATCTTT.

The count of this clone is one. The chain has TRDV1 and TRDJ1; 9 nucleotides agree with TRDD3. Assignment of the J gene here rests on matching the DNA to germline, because TCRdb gives none. Trimming at V came to 5 bases and at J to 3 bases, leaving 19 bases not matched to a gene. Looked up from germline, CDR1 is TSWWSYY and CDR2 is QGS. This CDR3 spans 19 amino acids. The chain's CDR3 is CALGSIPIRGIQDADKLIF. The DNA for the CDR3 is TGTGCTCTTGGGTCCATCCCGATTCGGGGGATACAGGACGCCGATAAACTCATCTTT.